Given below is one T cell receptor (beta chain) in context. No antigen is known for it. Using immunoSEQ multiplex PCR, the repertoire was profiled, and TCRdb retains in-frame clones only, with some absent. The repertoire consists of fewer than 500,000 clones, with 90% occurring once and the leading ten covering more than 3.5%. The data were obtained in a study of Ad26.COV2.S vaccination and SARS-CoV-2 variants. With 3 bases removed from V and 2 bases from J, the gap between germline ends came to 16 bases. The CDR3 has 16 amino acids. The germline V gene has CDR1 MRHNA and CDR2 SNTAGT. General observations from the study: Placebo recipients trailed vaccine recipients in spike-specific TCR breadth.

Treatment denoted: around 19 received Ad26.COV2.S at low or high dose, single or two shots; roughly five received placebo; per-sample allocation not given. Following the first vaccine or placebo injection, samples were taken on day 63. Cohort 1b enrolled adults aged 18-55 years in Boston. Spike of the Wuhan-strain SARS-CoV-2 was expressed by an Ad26 vector, which formed the vaccine. V and J are TRBV6-4 and TRBJ2-5; weak D call: TRBD2 (7 bases). The sequencing here drew on peripheral blood, taken in a trial of Ad26.COV2.S vaccine versus placebo. The TCR comes from a person aged 18-60 years who received the Ad26.COV2.S COVID-19 vaccine or a placebo. CDR3 loop: CASSERGTKKQETQYF. The DNA for the CDR3 is TGTGCCAGCAGTGAAAGGGGGACTAAGAAACAAGAGACCCAGTACTTC.